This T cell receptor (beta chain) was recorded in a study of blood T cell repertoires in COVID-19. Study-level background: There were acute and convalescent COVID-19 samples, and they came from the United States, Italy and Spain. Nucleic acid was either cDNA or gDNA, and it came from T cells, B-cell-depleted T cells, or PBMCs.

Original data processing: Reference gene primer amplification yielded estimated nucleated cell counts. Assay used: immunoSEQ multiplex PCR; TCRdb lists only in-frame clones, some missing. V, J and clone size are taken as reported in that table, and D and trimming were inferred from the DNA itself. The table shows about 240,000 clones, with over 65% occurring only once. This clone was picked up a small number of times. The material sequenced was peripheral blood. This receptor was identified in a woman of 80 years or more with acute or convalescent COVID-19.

In DNA, the CDR3 is TGTGCCAGCAGCTTAAGTACGCCAGGGGAGGGGTATGGCTACACCTTC. Translating gives CASSLSTPGEGYGYTF. The chain links TRBV7-3 to TRBJ1-2, with D perhaps TRBD1 (6 bases). The ends were cut back, 1 base at V and 5 bases at J, with 17 bases in the middle. The CDR3 extends over 16 amino acids. Germline CDR1 SGHTA, CDR2 FQGTGA.